This entry describes one T cell receptor beta chain. The antigen is unknown. These data are taken from a study of T cell responses to AZD1222 COVID-19 vaccine. Study context: Pooling of second doses given at about 4 or about 12 weeks was done. Broader study findings: Repertoire collection took place solely once the T cell response had peaked. Once two AZD1222 doses were given, Spike-specific TCR breadth and depth went up.

Germline V CDR1 and CDR2: LGHDT, YNNKEL (reference sequence). V gave up 0 bases and J gave up 5 bases, with 16 bases separating them. The CDR3 is made up of 16 amino acids. The method was immunoSEQ multiplex PCR; TCRdb's version includes in-frame clones alone and lacks a portion of them. The sample has 150,000 to 170,000 clones; about 87% are singletons. The chain carries TRBV3-1 (or the pseudogene TRBV3-2) and TRBJ2-5; TRBD2 might be the D (5 bases). The sequence came from an adult in good health. The sequencing here drew on peripheral blood, taken on day 0 of AZD1222 vaccination. CDR3: CASSQDGSGLQETQYF. In DNA form, the CDR3 reads TGTGCCAGCAGCCAAGATGGGAGCGGTTTACAGGAGACCCAGTACTTC.